This entry features one T cell receptor beta chain sequence. This entry belongs to a study of cytomegalovirus exposure and HLA in healthy donors. In the PCR, 60 Vbeta and 13 Jbeta primers were used. Method: immunoSEQ multiplex PCR; TCRdb's copy keeps in-frame clones and lacks some. The profile shows some 120,000 clones, 15% of them singletons. The CDR3 totals 13 residues. Germline values: CDR1 MDHEN, CDR2 SYDVKM. Trimming removed 9 bases at V and 2 bases at J, with 11 bases between. The rearrangement links TRBV28 to TRBJ2-1; maybe TRBD2 (6 bases). This TCR was recovered from a woman aged 18-30 years in good health and CMV-seronegative. The specimen was PBMCs. Here the CDR3 reads CASRGETYNEQFF. In DNA form, the CDR3 reads TGTGCCAGTCGCGGGGAGACCTACAATGAGCAGTTCTTC.